The 25 T cell receptor beta chains presented below share a single source sample, sequenced in a study of post-analysis software for immune sequencing data. These receptors' antigens are unknown. Prepared libraries of TCR beta cDNA carried unique molecular identifiers. From the PCR reads, TCRdb called clonotypes with MiXCR, one entry per CDR3 protein. The sample shows approximately 770,000 distinct CDR3 sequences, about 43% of them seen only once. Study-wide results and limits: Patients used about 5 TRBV segments, including TRBV5-6, TRBV5-1 and TRBV20-1, more often than controls.

The sample comprised blood. The receptors derive from a girl aged 10-17 years with multiple sclerosis.

J is TRBJ2-7 and V is TRBV20-1, with 13 bases identical to TRBD2. CDR1 is DFQATT, CDR2 SNEGSKA, per germline (reference sequence). V was pared by 3 bases and J by 7 bases, with 0 bases of the junction left unmatched. The CDR3 extends over 12 amino acids. CDR3 in amino acids: CSARGLAGEQYF. In DNA, the CDR3 is TGCAGTGCTAGGGGACTAGCGGGAGAGCAGTACTTC.

This chain uses TRBV24-1 with TRBJ1-2, with 8 bases matching TRBD1. The CDR3 consists of 16 residues. The V gene's germline CDR1 is KGHDR and CDR2 SFDVKD. V lost 3 bases and J lost 8; bases outside the gene matches: 13. The DNA of the CDR3 is TGTGCCACCAGTGATCGCACGACGACAGGGGACAGCGGCTACACCTTC. It codes for CATSDRTTTGDSGYTF.

This chain uses TRBV20-1 with TRBJ2-5; D ambiguous. Looked up from germline, CDR1 is DFQATT and CDR2 is SNEGSKA (reference sequence). Trimming left V 3 bases short and J 0 bases short, with 8 bases between. The CDR3 has 13 amino acids. The CDR3 DNA is TGCAGTGCTAGTGGTTATTACCAAGAGACCCAGTACTTC. Residues: CSASGYYQETQYF.

This clonotype was seen only a few times. The chain couples TRBV27 to TRBJ2-4; 10 nucleotides align to TRBD2. The V gene end was trimmed by 2 bases and the J gene end by 13 bases; junction bases not matched to a gene: 14. In germline, CDR1 is MNHEY, CDR2 SMNVEV (reference sequence). The CDR3 length is 16 residues. The CDR3 reads CASSLRGLARGREQYF. For the CDR3, the DNA is TGTGCCAGCAGTTTACGGGGACTAGCGAGGGGCCGAGAGCAGTACTTC.

The V and J genes are TRBV12-3 or TRBV12-4 and TRBJ2-1; the D gene is possibly TRBD2 (6 bases). This CDR3 has 14 amino acids. The V gene lost 1 base and the J gene lost 8 bases, with 12 bases spanning the gap. The DNA for the CDR3 is TGTGCCAGCAGTTTAGGACTGCGGGGAGATGAGCAGTTCTTC. Protein product: CASSLGLRGDEQFF.

The sample holds a few counts of this clonotype. The chain uses TRBV7-2 and TRBJ1-3, with D perhaps matching TRBD1 (6 bases). From germline, CDR1 is SGHTA and CDR2 FQGNSA. The V end lost 2 bases, the J end lost 2 bases, and 13 bases lay between the germline ends. The CDR3 loop spans 16 amino acids. The DNA of the CDR3 is TGTGCCAGCAGCTTACCTACAGGGAGAACTGGAAACACCATATATTTT. Its protein is CASSLPTGRTGNTIYF.

This rearrangement joins TRBV6-5 to TRBJ2-1, with D unresolved. The V gene's germline CDR1 is MNHEY and CDR2 SVGAGI. CDR3 length equals 12 residues. Trimming took 0 bases from V and 5 from J, leaving 2 bases between them. The CDR3 region has the DNA TGTGCCAGCAGTTACTCGAACAATGAGCAGTTCTTC. Amino acid sequence: CASSYSNNEQFF.

This clonotype came up a few times. The chain uses TRBV12-3 or TRBV12-4 and TRBJ1-1, with 8 bases aligning to TRBD1. The CDR3 is 16 amino acids. Trimming cost V 1 base and J 2 bases; bases outside gene matches: 6. The CDR3 here is CASSLVVGTGNTEAFF. The CDR3 DNA follows: TGTGCCAGCAGTTTAGTAGTAGGGACAGGTAACACTGAAGCTTTCTTT.

The chain couples TRBV14 to TRBJ1-1; weak D call: TRBD1 (5 bases). Per the germline V gene, CDR1 is SGHDN and CDR2 is FVKESK. Between the trimmed V and J ends, which lost 2 bases and 10 bases, there was a span of 14 bases. There are 13 residues in the CDR3. The CDR3 nucleotides are TGTGCCAGCAGCCAACCCCCGACAGTATCAGCTTTCTTT. Protein: CASSQPPTVSAFF.

This clonotype was seen at least ten times. The chain joins TRBV6-1 to TRBJ1-1, with D maybe TRBD1 (6 bases). CDR3 length: 19 residues. The germline gives CDR1 MNHNS, CDR2 SASEGT. The V end lost 4 bases, the J end lost 0 bases, and 24 bases lay between the germline ends. The CDR3 reads CASSASGPDRHQMNTEAFF. CDR3 nucleotide sequence: TGTGCCAGCAGTGCTTCGGGACCCGACAGGCACCAAATGAACACTGAAGCTTTCTTT.

The chain carries TRBV15 and TRBJ2-3; weak D call: TRBD2 (6 bases). Germline CDR1 reads LNHNV; CDR2 reads YYDKDF (reference sequence). The CDR3 has 16 amino acids. Trimming left V 8 bases short and J 1 base short, with 19 bases between. The CDR3 DNA is TGTGCCACCGGGGACCATCGGGGGAAAGGCACAGATACGCAGTATTTT. Translated: CATGDHRGKGTDTQYF.

The CDR3 DNA reads as TGTGCCAGCAGACCGGTCTACAATGAGCAGTTCTTC. Translating gives CASRPVYNEQFF. This chain joins TRBV6-1 and TRBJ2-1; D is undetermined. CDR3 length equals 12 residues. V was pared by 6 bases and J by 3 bases, with 6 bases between. The germline CDR1 and CDR2 sequences are MNHNS and SASEGT.

Only a few counts were recorded for this clonotype. The chain uses TRBV12-3 or TRBV12-4 and TRBJ1-5, with 7 bases fitting TRBD1. The CDR3 extends over 13 amino acids. V lost 6 bases, J lost 6 bases, and 5 bases stayed unmatched. Here the CDR3 reads CASSKTGRQPQHF. The CDR3 DNA reads TGTGCCAGCAGCAAGACAGGGCGTCAGCCCCAGCATTTT.

The chain joins TRBV6-1 to TRBJ2-5, with D possibly being TRBD1 (6 bases). Germline-derived CDR1 and CDR2 are MNHNS and SASEGT. This CDR3 spans 14 amino acids. Deletions cut 6 bases from V and 4 bases from J, with 15 bases between. The CDR3 coding sequence is TGTGCCAGCAGCCTAATACAGGGAATAGAGACCCAGTACTTC. Amino acid sequence: CASSLIQGIETQYF.

V gene TRBV12-3 or TRBV12-4 combines with J gene TRBJ1-2; 7 bases fit TRBD1. The CDR3 has 13 amino acids. V lost 6 bases to trimming and J lost 5 bases; unmatched junction nucleotides: 6. The CDR3 is CASSHSTGYGYTF. DNA for the CDR3: TGTGCCAGCAGCCATTCGACAGGGTATGGCTACACCTTC.

V gene TRBV5-1 combines with J gene TRBJ2-2; no reliable D call. The germline V gene encodes CDR1 SGHRS and CDR2 YFSETQ. V lost 0 bases and J 6 bases, leaving 6 bases between the germline ends. CDR3 length equals 13 residues. This chain's CDR3 is CASSLESSGELFF. The CDR3 DNA is TGCGCCAGCAGCTTGGAGTCCTCCGGGGAGCTGTTTTTT.

In this sample, this clonotype turned up a few times. DNA of the CDR3: TGTGCCAGCAGTCCTACCTGGGCTCAAGAGACCCAGTACTTC. Translating gives CASSPTWAQETQYF. This chain connects TRBV6-1 to TRBJ2-5, with D uncertain. Germline-derived CDR1 and CDR2 are MNHNS and SASEGT. The CDR3 consists of 14 residues. V shed 5 bases and J shed 2 bases, with 12 bases lying between them.

This clonotype was recorded a few times. The V call is TRBV7-8, the J call TRBJ1-2, with D possibly TRBD1 on 6 matching bases. CDR1 and CDR2 from the germline V gene are SGHVS and FQNEAQ. The length of the CDR3 is 16 residues. V shed 2 bases and J shed 4 bases, with 17 bases lying between them. In nucleotides, the CDR3 is TGTGCCAGCAGCTTACAGCAGGGGAGTCCGAGCTATGGCTACACCTTC. It is translated as CASSLQQGSPSYGYTF.

This chain uses TRBV9 with TRBJ2-3; 9 nucleotides agree with TRBD2. From germline, CDR1 is SGDLS and CDR2 YYNGEE. This CDR3 comprises 16 residues. The V segment lost 5 bases and the J segment 4 bases; nucleotides outside the gene matches: 11. CDR3 sequence: CASSNFEREVSDTQYF. The CDR3 nucleotides are TGTGCCAGCAGTAACTTCGAGCGGGAGGTGTCAGATACGCAGTATTTT.

This chain uses TRBV20-1 with TRBJ2-1; D unclear. The better agreement between TRBJ2-7 and the DNA end casts doubt on the J call. The CDR3 covers 17 residues. Germline V CDR1 and CDR2: DFQATT, SNEGSKA (reference sequence). For the CDR3, the DNA is TGCAGTGCTAGAAGGTGGTCCGGGCCGAACTCCTACAATGAGCAGTACTTC. Protein: CSARRWSGPNSYNEQYF.

The V gene is TRBV7-9, the J gene TRBJ2-1; D gene ambiguous. The V gene's germline CDR1 is SEHNR and CDR2 FQNEAQ (reference sequence). CDR3 length: 15 residues. The ends were cut back, 1 base at V and 6 bases at J, with 13 bases in the middle. The CDR3 region has the DNA TGTGCCAGCAGCTTAGATCACTATCCCCCCAATGAGCAGTTCTTC. Translated, it gives CASSLDHYPPNEQFF.

The chain recombines TRBV6-6 with TRBJ1-1, with D possibly matching TRBD1 (5 bases). This CDR3 region has 15 residues. Germline CDR1 is MNHNY and CDR2 is SVGAGI (reference sequence). Trimming took off 6 bases at V and 4 bases at J, with 18 bases between the two ends. This CDR3 reads CASRSRPDIPTEAFF. CDR3 bases: TGTGCCAGCAGATCCCGACCGGACATTCCCACTGAAGCTTTCTTT.

This rearrangement joins TRBV7-8 to TRBJ2-5; D uncertain. V was pared by 1 base and J by 5 bases, with 8 bases between. Germline CDR1 is SGHVS and CDR2 is FQNEAQ. CDR3 length equals 13 residues. The CDR3, as DNA: TGTGCCAGCAGCTTAGAATCCGGGGAGACCCAGTACTTC. Residues: CASSLESGETQYF.

This clonotype was found a few times. The chain has TRBV10-3 and TRBJ2-1, with TRBD1 matching 9 bases. CDR1 is ENHRY and CDR2 is SYGVKD in the germline V gene. CDR3 length: 15 residues. With V trimmed by 6 bases and J by 6 bases, 9 bases remained unmatched. CDR3 amino acids: CAIRLGTGPLNEQFF. The CDR3 DNA follows: TGTGCCATCAGGCTTGGGACAGGGCCTCTCAATGAGCAGTTCTTC.

This clonotype occurred once. The CDR3 DNA is TGTGCCAGCAGGCCCGGGACCCTGGGGCACGTGCAGTACTTC. As protein: CASRPGTLGHVQYF. The chain has TRBV7-2 and TRBJ2-7, with D perhaps matching TRBD1 or TRBD2 (5 bases each). The CDR3 consists of 14 residues. With 6 bases removed from V and 9 bases from J, the gap between germline ends came to 21 bases. The V gene's germline CDR1 is SGHTA and CDR2 FQGNSA.